This T cell receptor (beta chain) stems from a study of tumour-infiltrating T cells in Burkitt lymphoma. Study-level information: Survival, overall and progression-free, tracked with productive clonality.

Clones were read by immunoSEQ multiplex PCR, and TCRdb kept only the in-frame ones, dropping some. The repertoire holds 12,000 to 15,000 clones, with 85% to 90% as singletons. This clone has only a few counts. V was cut by 1 base and J by 5 bases, with 11 bases left in between. Per germline, CDR1 MGHRA and CDR2 YSYEKL. The CDR3 spans 14 residues. The receptor's source is a human donor with diffuse large B-cell lymphoma. This chain joins TRBV4-1 and TRBJ1-2; no firm D call. The sample taken for sequencing was tumor tissue. The CDR3 loop reads CASSQAVNGYGYTF. The CDR3 nucleotides are TGCGCCAGCAGCCAAGCGGTCAACGGATATGGCTACACCTTC.